A single sample gave rise to the 8 T cell receptor beta chains below, sequenced in a study of T-cell reconstitution after alpha-beta-depleted transplantation in children. Preparation of the TCRbeta library involved a method that used unique molecular identifiers. TCRdb redid the calling of the PCR reads with MiXCR, one entry per CDR3 protein. The sample comprises a few hundred thousand distinct CDR3 sequences, about an eighth of which are singletons, and about 5% rests with the top ten. The sequencing here drew on PBMCs from the stem cell graft donor, taken from the stem cell graft. These receptors were taken from a human donor who donated a stem cell graft to a child with combined immunodeficiency.

The gene calls are TRBV7-8 and TRBJ2-3; the D is unclear. The CDR3 consists of 17 residues. Germline V gives CDR1 SGHVS, CDR2 FQNEAQ. Deletions cut 3 bases from V and 4 bases from J, with 20 bases between. The CDR3 sequence is CASSFKAYLVGPDTQYF. Written as DNA, the CDR3 is TGTGCCAGCAGCTTTAAAGCTTATCTAGTAGGTCCAGATACGCAGTATTTT.

In its sample, this clonotype was seen a few times. This sequence joins TRBV18 and TRBJ2-2, with D unresolved. Germline values: CDR1 KGHSH, CDR2 LQKENI. This CDR3 region has 14 residues. Trimming left V 6 bases short and J 1 base short, with 9 bases between. The CDR3 protein is CASSPTQNTGELFF. The CDR3 DNA reads as TGTGCCAGCTCGCCCACTCAGAACACCGGGGAGCTGTTTTTT.

J is TRBJ2-5 and V is TRBV6-2 or TRBV6-3; no definite D call. The CDR3 sequence is 12 residues long. The germline gives CDR1 MNHEY, CDR2 SVGEGT. V was pared by 5 bases and J by 5 bases, with 9 bases between. The CDR3, as DNA: TGTGCCAGCAGTCAAAATTTTGAGACCCAGTACTTC. As protein: CASSQNFETQYF.

The V and J genes are TRBV12-3 or TRBV12-4 and TRBJ1-5, with 7 positions matching TRBD1. The CDR3 totals 14 residues. The V and J ends lost 3 bases and 6 bases, in that order; junction bases with no gene match: 5. The CDR3 loop is CASSFGGGVQPQHF. The CDR3 DNA reads as TGTGCCAGCAGTTTCGGAGGGGGCGTTCAGCCCCAGCATTTT.

This clonotype appeared a few times. V is TRBV29-1 and J is TRBJ2-1; TRBD2 matches at 9 bases. This CDR3 comprises 12 residues. Trimming at V came to 8 bases and at J to 2 bases, leaving 1 base not matched to a gene. Germline assignment: CDR1 SQVTM and CDR2 ANQGSEA. The CDR3 coding sequence is TGCAGCAAGCGGGAGGCCTACAATGAGCAGTTCTTC. It encodes CSKREAYNEQFF.

This clonotype was counted between two and nine times. The V call is TRBV6-5, the J call TRBJ2-1, with a possible D match to TRBD1 (5 bases). The CDR3 spans 16 residues. Looked up from germline, CDR1 is MNHEY and CDR2 is SVGAGI. Trimming removed 2 bases from V and 1 base from J, with 12 bases in between. CDR3 protein: CASSYGDSPSYNEQFF. The CDR3 coding sequence is TGTGCCAGCAGTTACGGTGACAGCCCATCCTACAATGAGCAGTTCTTC.

This clonotype came up a few times. The J gene is TRBJ2-7, the V gene TRBV11-1, with TRBD1 matching 8 bases. Trimming took 4 bases from V and 3 from J; bases not matched to a gene: 17. This CDR3 has 18 residues. Per the germline V gene, CDR1 is SGHAT and CDR2 is FQDESV (reference sequence). The CDR3 nucleotides read TGTGCCAGCAGCTCCAACCCCGAGAGGGCAGGGGGCCTCTACGAGCAGTACTTC. This encodes CASSSNPERAGGLYEQYF.

The V gene is TRBV20-1, the J gene TRBJ1-5; 9 nucleotides line up with TRBD1. This CDR3 is 14 amino acids long. In germline, CDR1 is DFQATT, CDR2 SNEGSKA (reference sequence). Trimming cost V 6 bases and J 7 bases; bases outside gene matches: 10. CDR3 nucleotides: TGCAGTGCCGCCGGACAGGGGTTATGGCAGCCCCAGCATTTT. Protein: CSAAGQGLWQPQHF.